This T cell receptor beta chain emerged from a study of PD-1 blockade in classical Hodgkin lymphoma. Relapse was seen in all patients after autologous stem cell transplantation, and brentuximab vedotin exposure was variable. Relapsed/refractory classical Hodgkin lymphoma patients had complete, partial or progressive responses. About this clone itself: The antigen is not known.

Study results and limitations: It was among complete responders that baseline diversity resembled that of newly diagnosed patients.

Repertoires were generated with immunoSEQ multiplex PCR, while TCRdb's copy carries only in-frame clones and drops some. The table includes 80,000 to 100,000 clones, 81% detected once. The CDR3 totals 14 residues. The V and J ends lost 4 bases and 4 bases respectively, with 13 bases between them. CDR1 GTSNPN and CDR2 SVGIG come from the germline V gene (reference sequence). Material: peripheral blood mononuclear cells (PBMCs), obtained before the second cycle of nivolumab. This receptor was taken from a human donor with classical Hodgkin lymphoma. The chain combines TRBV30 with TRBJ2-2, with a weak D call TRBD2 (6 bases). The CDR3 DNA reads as TGTGCCTGGAACGCGGGACTTATCACCGGGGAGCTGTTTTTT. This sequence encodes CAWNAGLITGELFF.